This T cell receptor beta chain was profiled in a study of Ad26.COV2.S vaccination and SARS-CoV-2 variants. Study-level findings and limits: Higher spike-specific TCR breadth was found in vaccine recipients than in placebo recipients.

The CDR3 runs 14 residues. Between the trimmed V and J ends, which lost 3 bases and 3 bases, there was a span of 12 bases. Germline V gives CDR1 DFQATT, CDR2 SNEGSKA (reference sequence). For this clone: Its antigen is unknown.

This table comes from immunoSEQ multiplex PCR, and its TCRdb copy is limited to in-frame clones, with some not included. This sample has some 350,000 clones, with just over 90% found just once. The TCR comes from a human donor who had recovered from COVID-19. The material sequenced was peripheral blood, taken after recovery from COVID-19. J is TRBJ1-3 and V is TRBV20-1; D gene uncertain. The CDR3 reads CSASLRSDGNTIYF. The CDR3 DNA sequence: TGCAGTGCTAGTCTGAGGTCAGATGGAAACACCATATATTTT.